This T cell receptor beta chain was found in a study of neurological immune-mediated disorders. The CDR3 runs 15 residues. The ends lost 7 bases at V and 3 bases at J; junction bases unmatched: 10. Germline-derived CDR1 and CDR2 are LNHDA and SQIVND (reference sequence). General study results and limits: TCR-beta repertoires seemed private in all groups, with no expanded CDR3 amino acid sequences shared. Multiple sclerosis patients had less TCR clonal expansion than even healthy controls, unlike HTLV-1-associated myelopathy.

As for time point: longitudinal time-point 1 (baseline). Healthy control participants comprised blood bank volunteers in Maryland, USA. This clonotype showed up many times. The antigen is unknown. 5'RACE employing 10-nucleotide random UMIs yielded the cDNA. TCRdb re-called the 5' RACE reads through MiXCR, storing one row per CDR3 protein. The sample includes 64,000 or so distinct CDR3 sequences, roughly a tenth of them seen just once. Sequences were obtained from PBMCs. This receptor was identified in a man aged 30-40 years in good health. The chain uses TRBV19 and TRBJ1-1, with 8 bases that match TRBD1. DNA for the CDR3: TGTGCCAGTACTCTCCTGGACAGGGCGCACACTGAAGCTTTCTTT. Its protein is CASTLLDRAHTEAFF.